These 13 T cell receptor beta chains were all obtained from the same sample, sequenced in a study of human T cells and chemical hapten exposure. Stated time point: pre-sensitization, week 0. Treatment indicated: therapeutic diphenylcyclopropenone sensitization with weekly scalp DPC. TCRdb analysed the RACE reads with MiXCR anew, one entry per CDR3 protein. The table lists 62,000 or so distinct CDR3 sequences, approximately 11% of them singletons. Sequences were derived from whole blood, sampled in connection with sensitization to the hapten diphenylcyclopropenone (DPC). These receptors were obtained from a woman between 45 and 60 years old with alopecia areata. Some clones in this sample may be carry-over from other donors' samples.

This clonotype has at least ten counts. This chain joins TRBV20-1 and TRBJ1-4; the D is unclear. Trimming left V 6 bases short and J 4 bases short, with 12 bases between. CDR3 size: 13 residues. The V gene's germline CDR1 is DFQATT and CDR2 SNEGSKA (reference sequence). The CDR3 sequence: CSARTGGNEKLFF. The CDR3 DNA reads as TGCAGTGCGAGGACGGGCGGTAATGAAAAACTGTTTTTT.

There are many counts of this clonotype. J is TRBJ2-7 and V is TRBV6-2 or TRBV6-3, with a possible D match to TRBD1 (5 bases). V lost 0 bases and J lost 0, with 9 bases in between. The CDR3 runs 15 residues. CDR1 is MNHEY and CDR2 is SVGEGT in the germline V gene. The CDR3 loop is CASSYSTGSSYEQYF. The DNA for the CDR3 is TGTGCCAGCAGTTACTCAACAGGAAGCTCCTACGAGCAGTACTTC.

This clonotype was seen a few times. The chain uses TRBV6-5 and TRBJ2-7; D possibly matches TRBD1 or TRBD2 (6 bases each). Germline assignment: CDR1 MNHEY and CDR2 SVGAGI. Trimming cost V 7 bases and J 5 bases, with 18 bases left between them. The CDR3 has 14 residues. CDR3 sequence: CASNPKGGTHEQYF. Written as DNA, the CDR3 is TGTGCCAGCAACCCAAAAGGGGGGACGCACGAGCAGTACTTC.

This chain connects TRBV9 to TRBJ2-1, with 9 bases aligning to TRBD2. The V and J ends lost 2 bases and 0 bases, in that order; junction bases with no gene match: 3. The CDR3 spans 16 residues. The germline gives CDR1 SGDLS, CDR2 YYNGEE. The CDR3 DNA reads as TGTGCCAGCAGCGTGGCTAGCGGGAACTCCTACAATGAGCAGTTCTTC. Its protein is CASSVASGNSYNEQFF.

At least ten counts were recorded for this clonotype. J is TRBJ1-2 and V is TRBV15, with D unresolved. This CDR3 spans 13 amino acids. The germline V and J ends were trimmed by 3 bases and 4 bases, with 9 bases remaining between them. Germline CDR1 and CDR2: LNHNV and YYDKDF (reference sequence). The CDR3 sequence: CATSSVPPYGYTF. CDR3 nucleotides: TGTGCCACCAGCAGTGTACCCCCCTATGGCTACACCTTC.

This clonotype was counted many times. The chain uses TRBV30 and TRBJ1-3, with unresolved D. The germline CDR1 and CDR2 sequences are GTSNPN and SVGIG (reference sequence). Trimming removed 0 bases from V and 2 bases from J, with 5 bases in between. The CDR3 spans 13 residues. The CDR3 loop reads CAWSVSTGNTIYF. CDR3 bases: TGTGCCTGGAGTGTGTCGACTGGAAACACCATATATTTT.

This clonotype was seen repeatedly, ten times or more. This sequence joins TRBV28 and TRBJ1-5; D remains ambiguous. Trimming took 2 bases from V and 3 from J, leaving 11 bases between them. CDR1 and CDR2 (germline): MDHEN, SYDVKM. The CDR3 has 15 residues. The CDR3 loop reads CASSLSLTINQPQHF. The DNA of the CDR3 is TGTGCCAGCAGTTTAAGCTTGACAATCAATCAGCCCCAGCATTTT.

V usage is TRBV7-2 and J usage is TRBJ1-2, with D possibly matching TRBD1 (5 bases). The germline V gene encodes CDR1 SGHTA and CDR2 FQGNSA. The CDR3 contains 13 residues. V was trimmed by 5 bases and J by 4 bases, leaving 11 bases between them. The CDR3 DNA is TGTGCCAGCAGCAAAGGGACTCCCTATGGCTACACCTTC. It yields the protein CASSKGTPYGYTF.

There are a few counts of this clonotype. The rearrangement joins TRBV29-1 to TRBJ2-3; D is unclear. The CDR3 sequence is 11 residues long. V shed 7 bases and J shed 5 bases, with 10 bases lying between them. Germline CDR1 SQVTM, CDR2 ANQGSEA. The CDR3: CSGSFGDTQYF. The CDR3 DNA sequence: TGCAGCGGCTCATTTGGAGATACGCAGTATTTT.

Many counts were recorded for this clonotype. The rearrangement joins TRBV20-1 to TRBJ2-7; TRBD1 is a possible D gene (5 bases). This CDR3 is 12 amino acids long. V shed 5 bases and J shed 6 bases, with 14 bases lying between them. In germline, CDR1 is DFQATT, CDR2 SNEGSKA (reference sequence). CDR3 in DNA: TGCAGTGCTTCCCCGCAGGGCAGCGAGCAGTACTTC. It codes for CSASPQGSEQYF.

This chain connects TRBV20-1 to TRBJ2-3; 8 bases are shared with TRBD2. Germline V gives CDR1 DFQATT, CDR2 SNEGSKA (reference sequence). V lost 5 bases and J lost 7; bases outside the gene matches: 8. The CDR3 has 13 residues. The CDR3 sequence is CSAPPGGAHTQYF. CDR3 in DNA: TGCAGTGCTCCTCCCGGGGGGGCGCATACGCAGTATTTT.

This clonotype was observed a handful of times. V gene TRBV28 combines with J gene TRBJ1-1; D perhaps matches TRBD1 (6 bases). The ends were cut back, 6 bases at V and 6 bases at J, with 11 bases in the middle. The CDR3 runs to 12 residues. The germline gives CDR1 MDHEN, CDR2 SYDVKM. CDR3 in amino acids: CASRTGIPEAFF. CDR3 coding DNA: TGTGCCAGCAGAACAGGGATCCCTGAAGCTTTCTTT.

The chain combines TRBV28 with TRBJ2-1, with TRBD1 matching over 8 bases. The V segment lost 8 bases and the J segment 14 bases; nucleotides outside the gene matches: 11. Germline V lookup: CDR1 MDHEN, CDR2 SYDVKM. The CDR3 loop spans 12 amino acids. The CDR3 DNA is TGTGCCAGCGGGACAGGCCCGACCCTGAAGTTCTTC. Protein product: CASGTGPTLKFF.